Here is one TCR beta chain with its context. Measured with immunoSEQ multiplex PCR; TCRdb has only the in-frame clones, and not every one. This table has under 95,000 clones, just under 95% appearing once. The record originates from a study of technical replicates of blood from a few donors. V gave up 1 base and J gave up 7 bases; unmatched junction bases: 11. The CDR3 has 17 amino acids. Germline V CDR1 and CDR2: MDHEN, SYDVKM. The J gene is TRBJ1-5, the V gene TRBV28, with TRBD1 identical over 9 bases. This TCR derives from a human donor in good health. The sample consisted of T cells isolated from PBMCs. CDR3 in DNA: TGTGCCAGCAGTTTATTATACAGGGGGCAGGGGCGCCAGCCCCAGCATTTT. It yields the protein CASSLLYRGQGRQPQHF.